This TCR beta chain was sequenced during a study of blood T cell repertoires in COVID-19. Study context: Acute-phase and convalescent COVID-19 samples originated in the United States, Italy and Spain. T cells, B-cell-depleted T cells, or PBMCs supplied cDNA or gDNA.

In the original workflow: Reference gene primers were amplified, and this amplification served to estimate nucleated cell counts. Measured with immunoSEQ multiplex PCR; TCRdb has only the in-frame clones, and not every one. V, J and clone size are those of that table, while D and trimming were read from the DNA. The table has 190,000 or so clones, about 86% seen once. Germline trimming cut 4 bases from V and 2 bases from J; bases unmatched to any gene: 10. This CDR3 region has 18 residues. The germline gives CDR1 SGHTA, CDR2 FQGNSA. Sequencing was performed on peripheral blood. The receptor's source is a man aged 50 to 59 with active or convalescent COVID-19. The chain has TRBV7-2 and TRBJ2-7, with TRBD2 matching over 14 bases. As DNA, the CDR3 is TGTGCCAGCAGCTCCCGACTAGCGGGGGGGAAAACCCCCTACGAGCAGTACTTC. Translation gives CASSSRLAGGKTPYEQYF.